This TCR beta chain emerged from a study of Graves' ophthalmopathy and Graves' hyperthyroidism. Study findings and constraints: Blood also harbored most expanded thyroid clonotypes above 0.001 frequency.

To note about this clonotype: Antigen unknown.

Hyperthyroidism was considered stable when no ophthalmopathy appeared within 18 months of follow-up. RNA served as the template for amplifying TCR beta CDR3 regions. The authors performed first-round RT-PCR with HTBI primers and then a second-round multiplex PCR. TCRdb passed the multiplex PCR reads through MiXCR, listing each CDR3 protein once. The sample carries hundreds of thousands of distinct CDR3 sequences, 22% recorded once. What was sequenced was peripheral blood. This TCR derives from a woman between 18 and 30 years old with stable Graves' hyperthyroidism. Some clones in this sample may be carry-over from other donors' samples.

The CDR3 reads CASTQSGNYGYTF. The CDR3 DNA reads TGTGCCAGCACCCAGTCCGGGAACTATGGCTACACCTTC. V and J are TRBV2 and TRBJ1-2; no clear D gene. Germline CDR1 reads SNHLY; CDR2 reads FYNNEI. The CDR3 consists of 13 residues. V gave up 7 bases and J gave up 2 bases, with 11 bases separating them.